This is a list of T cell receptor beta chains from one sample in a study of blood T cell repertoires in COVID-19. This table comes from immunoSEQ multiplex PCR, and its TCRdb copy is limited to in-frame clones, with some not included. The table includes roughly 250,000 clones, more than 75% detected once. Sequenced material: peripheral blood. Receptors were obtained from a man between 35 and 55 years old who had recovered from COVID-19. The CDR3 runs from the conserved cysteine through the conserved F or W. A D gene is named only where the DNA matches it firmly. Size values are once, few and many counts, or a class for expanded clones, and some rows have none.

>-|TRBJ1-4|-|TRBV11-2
TGTGCCAGCAGCCCTCGGTCAACTAATGAAAAACTGTTTTTT
CASSPRSTNEKLFF
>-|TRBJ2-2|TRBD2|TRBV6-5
TGTGCCAGCAGAAGCGGGGGGGCAATCACCGGGGAGCTGTTTTTT
CASRSGGAITGELFF
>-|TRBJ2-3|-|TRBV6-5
TGTGCGAGTGGGGGGTTCTCGACAGATACGCAGTATTTT
CASGGFSTDTQYF
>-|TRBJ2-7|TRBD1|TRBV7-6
TGTGCCAGCAGCTTAGCTCTCCCGGGACAGGGGGCGCAGGAGCAGTACTTC
CASSLALPGQGAQEQYF
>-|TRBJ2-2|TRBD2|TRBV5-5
TGTGCCAGCAGTACTGAAGTAGCGGGAGTGTCCGGGGAGCTGTTTTTT
CASSTEVAGVSGELFF
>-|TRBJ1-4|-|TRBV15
TGTGCCACCAGCAGAGGCAGCAGGGGCCCTTTTGGGGAAAAACTGTTTTTT
CATSRGSRGPFGEKLFF
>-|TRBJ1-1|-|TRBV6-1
TGTGCCAGCAGTGAAGCTAGGGGTGGGACTGAAGCTTTCTTT
CASSEARGGTEAFF
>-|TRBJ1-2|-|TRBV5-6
TGTGCCAGCAGCTCCCGGGGGGCTAACTATGGCTACACCTTC
CASSSRGANYGYTF
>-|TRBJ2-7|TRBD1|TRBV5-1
TGCGCCAGCAGTGGGACAGGGATTTCCTACGAGCAGTACTTC
CASSGTGISYEQYF
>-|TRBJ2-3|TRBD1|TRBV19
TGTGCCAGTCTCTGGACAGGGGACGGCACAGATACGCAGTATTTT
CASLWTGDGTDTQYF
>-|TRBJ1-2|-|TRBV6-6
TGTGCCAGCAGCCCATGGGGGGATGTCTATGGCTACACCTTC
CASSPWGDVYGYTF
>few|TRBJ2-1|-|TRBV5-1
TGCGCCAGCAGCTCCCGGGGCTACAATGAGCAGTTCTTC
CASSSRGYNEQFF
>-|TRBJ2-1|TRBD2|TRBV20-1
TGCAGTGCTAGTTCGGGACTAGCGGGGCCCAATGAGCAGTTCTTC
CSASSGLAGPNEQFF
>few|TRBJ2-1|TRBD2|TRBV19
TGTGCCAGTAGTACGATTAGCGGACTAGCGTCGGATCTCAATGAGCAGTTCTTC
CASSTISGLASDLNEQFF
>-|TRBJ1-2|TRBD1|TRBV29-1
TGCAGCGTTCTACCCCCAGGGGGCCAGTATGGCTACACCTTC
CSVLPPGGQYGYTF
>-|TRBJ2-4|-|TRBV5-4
TGTGCCAGCAGCTTGGTTGGCGGAGCCAAAAACATTCAGTACTTC
CASSLVGGAKNIQYF
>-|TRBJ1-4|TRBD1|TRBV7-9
TGTGCCAGCAGCATCCCCGACCGCGGCAGGGGGTATGAAAAACTGTTTTTT
CASSIPDRGRGYEKLFF
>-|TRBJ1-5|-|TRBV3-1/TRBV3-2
TGTGCCAGCGTCAGATCTCAGGGTCAGCCCCAGCATTTT
CASVRSQGQPQHF
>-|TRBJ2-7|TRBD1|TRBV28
TGTGCCAGCAGTGTCAGGCCGGGACAGTCCTCCTACGAGCAGTACTTC
CASSVRPGQSSYEQYF
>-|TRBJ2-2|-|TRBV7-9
TGTGCCAGCAGCTCCAAAGCCCGGGACTTGAACACCGGGGAGCTGTTTTTT
CASSSKARDLNTGELFF
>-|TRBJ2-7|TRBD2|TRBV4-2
TGTGCCAGCAGCCTTCAGCGGGAGCCCGCCTACGAGCAGTACTTC
CASSLQREPAYEQYF
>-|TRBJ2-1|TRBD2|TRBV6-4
TGTGCCAGCACCAGGACTAGCGGCAATGAGCAGTTCTTC
CASTRTSGNEQFF
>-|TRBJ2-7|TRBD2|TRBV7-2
TGTGCCAGCAGCCACGGACTAGTCGGTTTGTACGAGCAGTACTTC
CASSHGLVGLYEQYF
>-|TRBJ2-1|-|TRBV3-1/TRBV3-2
TGTGCCAGCAGCCAAGTAAGGGGGGGGAGCTCCTACAATGAGCAGTTCTTC
CASSQVRGGSSYNEQFF
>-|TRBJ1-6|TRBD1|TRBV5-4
TGTGCCAGCACCACGGACAGGGGGCTTTCACCCCTCCACTTT
CASTTDRGLSPLHF
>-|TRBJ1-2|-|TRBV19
TGTGCCAGTAGTCTAGGTCCCGGGACACCAAACTATGGCTACACCTTC
CASSLGPGTPNYGYTF
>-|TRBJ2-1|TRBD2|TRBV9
TGTGCCAGCAGCCCCGCGGGGGGGGTCTACAATGAGCAGTTCTTC
CASSPAGGVYNEQFF
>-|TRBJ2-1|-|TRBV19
TGTGCCAGTAGTAATCGACAATACAATGAGCAGTTCTTC
CASSNRQYNEQFF
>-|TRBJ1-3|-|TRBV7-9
TGTGCCAGCAGCGCCAGGGAGGACGGAAACACCATATATTTT
CASSAREDGNTIYF
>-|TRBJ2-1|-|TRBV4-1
TGCGCCAGCAGCCAAGATTGGACAGCCTACAATGAGCAGTTCTTC
CASSQDWTAYNEQFF
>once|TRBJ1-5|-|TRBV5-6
TGTGCCAGCAGCTCCCGCGAGGATCAGCCCCAGCATTTT
CASSSREDQPQHF
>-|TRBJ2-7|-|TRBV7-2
TGTGCCAGCAGCTTAGCGCAGGGTACCTACGAGCAGTACTTC
CASSLAQGTYEQYF